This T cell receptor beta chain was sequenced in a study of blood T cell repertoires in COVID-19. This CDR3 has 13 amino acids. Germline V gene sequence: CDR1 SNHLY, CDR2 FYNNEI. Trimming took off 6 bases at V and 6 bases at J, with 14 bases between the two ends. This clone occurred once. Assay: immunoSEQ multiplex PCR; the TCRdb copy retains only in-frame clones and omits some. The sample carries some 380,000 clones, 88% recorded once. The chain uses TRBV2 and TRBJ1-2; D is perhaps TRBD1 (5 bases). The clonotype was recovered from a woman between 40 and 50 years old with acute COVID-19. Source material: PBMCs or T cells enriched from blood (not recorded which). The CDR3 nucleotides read TGTGCCAGCAGCCTGACAGTAACACATGGCTACACCTTC. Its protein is CASSLTVTHGYTF.